A single T cell receptor beta chain is shown here with its context. Its antigen remains unknown. The sample belongs to a study of CD8 T cells in Susac syndrome. The study's findings and limits: A relatively small number of individuals underwent TCR sequencing and HLA analysis.

TEMRA cells were enriched by FACS, while CD8+ and CD4+ T cells were obtained through a negative isolation that was performed magnetically. Trimming at V came to 6 bases and at J to 5 bases, leaving 15 bases not matched to a gene. This CDR3 region has 18 residues. Random hexamers were used to reverse transcribe roughly 0.45 to 1 ug of RNA. A multiplex approach, immunoSEQ multiplex PCR, amplified TCR beta CDR3 across 54 Vbeta and 13 Jbeta. TCRdb re-called the immunoSEQ multiplex PCR reads through MiXCR, storing one row per CDR3 protein. The repertoire holds about 190,000 distinct CDR3 sequences, with approximately 95% as singletons.

The chain carries TRBV12-3 or TRBV12-4 and TRBJ2-5; 13 nucleotides match TRBD2. Sequenced: CD4+ T cells from PBMCs. The receptor was derived from a human donor in good health. CDR3 nucleotides: TGTGCCAGCAGCCTGCGAACTAGCGGGGGGGCCGGACGGGAGACCCAGTACTTC. Its translation: CASSLRTSGGAGRETQYF.